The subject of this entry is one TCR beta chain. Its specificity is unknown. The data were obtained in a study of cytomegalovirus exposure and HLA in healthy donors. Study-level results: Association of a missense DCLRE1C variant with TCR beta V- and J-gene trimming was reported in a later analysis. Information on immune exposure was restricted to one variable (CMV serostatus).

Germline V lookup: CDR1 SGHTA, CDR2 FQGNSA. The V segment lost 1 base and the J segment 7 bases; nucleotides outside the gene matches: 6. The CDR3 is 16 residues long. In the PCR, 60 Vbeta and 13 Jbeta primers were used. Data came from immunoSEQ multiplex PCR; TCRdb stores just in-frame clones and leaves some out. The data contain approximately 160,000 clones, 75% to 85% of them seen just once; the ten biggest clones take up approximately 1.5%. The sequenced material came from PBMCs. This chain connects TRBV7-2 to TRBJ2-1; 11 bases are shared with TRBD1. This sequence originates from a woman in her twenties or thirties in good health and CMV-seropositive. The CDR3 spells CASSLGTGGVLNEQFF. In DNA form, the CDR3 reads TGTGCCAGCAGCTTAGGGACAGGGGGCGTTTTGAATGAGCAGTTCTTC.